This T cell receptor beta chain was obtained from a study of cytomegalovirus exposure and HLA in healthy donors. Per the germline V gene, CDR1 is SSHAT and CDR2 is FNYEAQ (reference sequence). This CDR3 has 15 residues. While the first cohort had 600 to 800 subjects, the donors belonged to the separate validation cohort of about 130 subjects. Regarding this clone: Compared with germline, one end of the junction differs, possibly owing to a read error.

Profiled with immunoSEQ multiplex PCR; TCRdb holds only in-frame clones, not every one. Among 45,000 to 65,000 clones listed, roughly nine tenths were seen once. The sample taken for sequencing was PBMCs. The origin of this receptor is a woman aged 18-29 years in good health and CMV-seropositive. This chain uses TRBV7-7 with TRBJ2-3, with 9 bases fitting TRBD1. The chain's CDR3 is CASSSNGQGRGVQYF. The CDR3, as DNA: TGTGCTAGCAGCTCAAACGGACAGGGGAGAGGGGTGCAGTATTTT.